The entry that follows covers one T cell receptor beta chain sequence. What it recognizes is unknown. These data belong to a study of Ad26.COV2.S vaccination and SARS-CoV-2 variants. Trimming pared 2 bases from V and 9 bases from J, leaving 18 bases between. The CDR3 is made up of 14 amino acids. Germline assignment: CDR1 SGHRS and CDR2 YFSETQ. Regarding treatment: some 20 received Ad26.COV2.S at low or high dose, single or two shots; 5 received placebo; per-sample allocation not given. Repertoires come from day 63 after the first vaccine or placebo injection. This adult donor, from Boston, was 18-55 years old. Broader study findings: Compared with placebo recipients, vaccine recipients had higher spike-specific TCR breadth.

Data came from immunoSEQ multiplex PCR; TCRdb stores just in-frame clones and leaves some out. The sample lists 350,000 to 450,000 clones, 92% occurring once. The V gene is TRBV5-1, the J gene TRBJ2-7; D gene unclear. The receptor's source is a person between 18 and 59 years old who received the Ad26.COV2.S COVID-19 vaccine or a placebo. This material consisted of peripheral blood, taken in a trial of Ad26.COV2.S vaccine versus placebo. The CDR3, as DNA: TGCGCCAGCAGCTTCGAGGTAACTCCATCTAGGCAGTACTTC. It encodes CASSFEVTPSRQYF.